One and the same sample provided the 16 T cell receptor beta chains below, sequenced in a study of beta chain features in type 1 diabetes. TCRB transcripts that were expressed got sequenced, as all of the isolated RNA had been reverse transcribed. Produced via immunoSEQ multiplex PCR; TCRdb's table is partial and in-frame only. This sample has 310,000 or so clones; around 7.6% occur once, and the top ten carry under 0.5%. The sequencing input was central memory CD4+ T cells from blood. Source of these receptors: a woman under 30 in good health.

This clone was seen only a few times. The rearrangement uses TRBV9 and TRBJ2-3; maybe TRBD2 (6 bases). CDR1 and CDR2 (germline): SGDLS, YYNGEE. V lost 2 bases to trimming and J lost 4 bases, with 11 bases between them. The CDR3 has 14 residues. The CDR3 protein is CASSVSPGADTQYF. Here the CDR3 DNA reads TGTGCCAGCAGCGTCAGCCCGGGGGCAGATACGCAGTATTTT.

This clone was seen ten or more times. This same CDR3 is encoded by further DNA sequences in the sample. CDR3: CASSVQGPNTEAFF. Here the CDR3 DNA reads TGTGCCAGCAGCGTACAGGGCCCGAACACTGAAGCTTTCTTT. The chain carries TRBV27 and TRBJ1-1, with a tentative D call TRBD1 (6 bases). This CDR3 contains 14 residues. Trimming took off 6 bases at V and 1 base at J, with 12 bases between the two ends. Germline CDR1 is MNHEY and CDR2 is SMNVEV (reference sequence).

The CDR3 coding sequence is TGCGCCAGCAGCCAAGGCCCCAGACAGGGGCCAACCACAGATACGCAGTATTTT. Its protein product is CASSQGPRQGPTTDTQYF. The gene calls are TRBV4-1 and TRBJ2-3; 8 bases line up with TRBD1. The V gene's germline CDR1 is MGHRA and CDR2 YSYEKL. J lost 2 bases, V lost 1 base, and 11 bases had no gene match. The CDR3 length is 18 residues.

This chain joins TRBV5-1 and TRBJ2-7; TRBD2 agrees at 8 bases. Germline CDR1 and CDR2: SGHRS and YFSETQ. This CDR3 has 13 amino acids. The J segment lost 3 bases and the V segment lost 5 bases, leaving 4 bases of the junction unmatched. This chain's CDR3 is CASSVSGNYEQYF. CDR3 in DNA: TGCGCCAGCAGTGTTAGCGGGAACTACGAGCAGTACTTC. The full variable domain, in which reference TRBV5-1 and TRBJ2-7 provide the parts outside the CDR3, is KAGVTQTPRYLIKTRGQQVTLSCSPISGHRSVSWYQQTPGQGLQFLFEYFSETQRNKGNFPGRFSGRQFSNSRSEMNVSTLELGDSALYLCASSVSGNYEQYFGPGTRLTVT.

This chain joins TRBV29-1 and TRBJ2-2; D possibly matches TRBD1 or TRBD2 (6 bases each). Trimming removed 5 bases from V and 0 bases from J, with 13 bases in between. Germline-derived CDR1 and CDR2 are SQVTM and ANQGSEA. The CDR3 contains 15 residues. CDR3 DNA: TGCAGCGTTAGGGGGACTGACGCGAACACCGGGGAGCTGTTTTTT. Its protein is CSVRGTDANTGELFF.

The genes are TRBV5-1 and TRBJ2-7; TRBD1 agrees at 8 bases. The CDR3 has 16 amino acids. The trim removed 0 bases at V and 9 bases at J, leaving 14 bases unmatched. Germline loops: CDR1 SGHRS, CDR2 YFSETQ. The DNA for the CDR3 is TGCGCCAGCAGCTTGGACGGGACAGGTGATTTTATTTCGCAGTACTTC. It specifies CASSLDGTGDFISQYF.

This clone was counted between two and nine times. The V call is TRBV6-6, the J call TRBJ1-2; 7 bases are a match to TRBD1. The V segment lost 6 bases and the J segment 3 bases; nucleotides outside the gene matches: 7. From germline, CDR1 is MNHNY and CDR2 SVGAGI (reference sequence). The CDR3 spans 14 residues. CDR3 sequence (DNA): TGTGCCAGCAGCTCGACAGGGAGGGACTATGGCTACACCTTC. It specifies CASSSTGRDYGYTF.

The chain links TRBV18 to TRBJ1-5, with a weak D call TRBD1 (5 bases). V lost 3 bases and J 2 bases, leaving 11 bases between the germline ends. The germline V gene encodes CDR1 KGHSH and CDR2 LQKENI. The length of the CDR3 is 15 residues. For the CDR3, the DNA is TGTGCCAGCTCACCGCTGGAGGGGCGCAATCAGCCCCAGCATTTT. Its protein product is CASSPLEGRNQPQHF. Full variable domain (missing parts from reference TRBV18 and TRBJ1-5): NAGVMQNPRHLVRRRGQEARLRCSPMKGHSHVYWYRQLPEEGLKFMVYLQKENIIDESGMPKERFSAEFPKEGPSILRIQQVVRGDSAAYFCASSPLEGRNQPQHFGDGTRLSIL.

The chain is built from TRBV15 and TRBJ1-4; 8 bases are a match to TRBD1. Germline CDR1 LNHNV, CDR2 YYDKDF (reference sequence). The CDR3 spans 15 residues. The ends lost 5 bases at V and 3 bases at J; junction bases unmatched: 5. Here the CDR3 reads CATSPGGIANEKLFF. DNA of the CDR3: TGTGCCACCAGCCCAGGGGGCATAGCTAATGAAAAACTGTTTTTT.

This clone turned up a few times. The V call is TRBV4-3, the J call TRBJ2-3; D is uncertain. CDR3 size: 14 residues. V lost 1 base to trimming and J lost 2 bases, with 7 bases between them. Per germline, CDR1 LGHNA and CDR2 YSLEER. CDR3 protein: CASSQVVYTDTQYF. CDR3 DNA: TGCGCCAGCAGCCAAGTGGTCTACACAGATACGCAGTATTTT.

J is TRBJ2-5 and V is TRBV11-2; D may be TRBD2 (6 bases). Germline CDR1 reads SGHAT; CDR2 reads FQNNGV. V lost 7 bases, J lost 2 bases, and 8 bases lay in between. This CDR3 comprises 12 residues. The CDR3, as DNA: TGTGCCAGCAATGCGGGGCAAGAGACCCAGTACTTC. It yields the protein CASNAGQETQYF.

As regards this clone: Sequence at one end of the junction differs from germline and may be a read error. Within the sample, other DNA sequences also encode this same CDR3. The chain uses TRBV5-1 and TRBJ2-6, with D possibly matching TRBD1 (5 bases). From germline, CDR1 is SGHRS and CDR2 YFSETQ. The CDR3 spans 15 residues. The CDR3 DNA reads as TGCGCCAGCAGCTTGGCAGCCTCTGGGGCCAACGTCTTGACTTTC. It is translated as CASSLAASGANVLTF.

This clone has ten or more counts. The chain employs TRBV19 and TRBJ2-6, with TRBD1 as a possible D gene (5 bases). Germline V CDR1 and CDR2: LNHDA, SQIVND (reference sequence). V lost 11 bases and J lost 0, with 8 bases in between. The CDR3 covers 13 residues. DNA for the CDR3: TGTGCCGGACACAGCTCTGGGGCCAACGTCCTGACTTTC. It codes for CAGHSSGANVLTF.

This clone appeared many times. V gene TRBV7-9 combines with J gene TRBJ2-1, with a possible D match to TRBD2 (6 bases). CDR1 is SEHNR and CDR2 is FQNEAQ in the germline V gene (reference sequence). CDR3 length equals 12 residues. V gave up 4 bases and J gave up 16 bases, with 17 bases separating them. CDR3 residues: CASSSVGLASFF. DNA of the CDR3: TGTGCCAGCAGCTCGGTGGGACTTGCTAGCTTCTTC.

This rearrangement joins TRBV29-1 to TRBJ1-5; D may be TRBD1 (5 bases). The CDR3 has 15 residues. CDR1 SQVTM and CDR2 ANQGSEA come from the germline V gene. Trimming removed 4 bases at V and 6 bases at J, with 19 bases between. The CDR3 coding sequence is TGCAGCGTTGTAGTAGCGCAGGGAATTACTCAGCCCCAGCATTTT. Protein: CSVVVAQGITQPQHF.

This chain uses TRBV5-1 with TRBJ2-2, with D uncertain. CDR1 SGHRS and CDR2 YFSETQ come from the germline V gene. This CDR3 has 15 residues. V gave up 0 bases and J gave up 4 bases, with 10 bases separating them. CDR3 sequence (DNA): TGCGCCAGCAGCTTGGGAGTTTCGGGCACCGGGGAGCTGTTTTTT. The encoded protein is CASSLGVSGTGELFF.